This T cell receptor (beta chain) derives from a study of cytomegalovirus exposure and HLA in healthy donors. Of note for this clone: The antigen is not known.

Findings and limits, study-wide: Excluded were some V segments that proved indistinguishable, including TRBV6-2 and TRBV6-3.

The PCR employed 60 Vbeta primers together with 13 Jbeta primers. The data were produced by immunoSEQ multiplex PCR, yet TCRdb's version contains in-frame clones alone and is incomplete. The sample has 180,000 or so clones, roughly 85% seen once. CDR1 is SGDLS and CDR2 is YYNGEE in the germline V gene. V gave up 0 bases and J gave up 4 bases, with 19 bases separating them. This CDR3 has 18 amino acids. This TCR derives from a male donor in good health and CMV-seronegative. The J gene is TRBJ2-2, the V gene TRBV9; D remains unclear. Specimen: PBMCs. CDR3 in DNA: TGTGCCAGCAGCGTAGGACGCGGTCGACCCCGCGGCACCGGGGAGCTGTTTTTT. Its protein is CASSVGRGRPRGTGELFF. The full variable domain, its missing parts supplied by reference TRBV9 and TRBJ2-2, is DSGVTQTPKHLITATGQRVTLRCSPRSGDLSVYWYQQSLDQGLQFLIQYYNGEERAKGNILERFSAQQFPDLHSELNLSSLELGDSALYFCASSVGRGRPRGTGELFFGEGSRLTVL.